Described below is a single T cell receptor (beta chain) sequence and its context. Its binding antigen is unknown. Base-call qualities are not available, and no considerably larger clone is one nucleotide away. This sample is drawn from a study of T cells in Graves' hyperthyroidism and ophthalmopathy (dated by TCRdb to between 2018 and 2021). Turning to the overall study: Peripheral blood was collected at initial diagnosis, before any treatment. A discovery cohort of 95 to 100 patients, about 40 with Graves' ophthalmopathy and 55 to 60 with stable Graves' hyperthyroidism, was used to find distinguishing TCR V-J signatures. Prospective prediction of ophthalmopathy was tested in an independent validation cohort of some 19 hyperthyroidism patients and 17 patients who later progressed to ophthalmopathy. The roughly 91 discovery patients were randomly split 7:3 into training and test sets. The study also compared thyroid tissue and blood T-cell repertoires from several Graves' hyperthyroidism patients. After sampling, hyperthyroidism patients received methimazole starting at 30 mg daily, and ophthalmopathy patients received high-dose intravenous methylprednisolone. TCR Vbeta CDR3 sequencing of 135 peripheral blood samples (over 40 ophthalmopathy, approximately 80 hyperthyroidism and some 17 progressor patients) is reported in the paper. Study-wide findings and limitations: No statistical method was used to set the sample size in advance, and investigators knew the group allocation. Most expanded thyroid clonotypes (frequency above 0.001) were also found in blood, which suggests that blood repertoires may mirror thyroid immune responses. In validation, the model predicted progression to ophthalmopathy with over 65% sensitivity and less than 75% specificity, a median of about six months before onset. In cross-validation, a model built on a 13 V-J signature told ophthalmopathy apart from stable hyperthyroidism with 85% to 90% sensitivity and 81% to 82% specificity, and in testing the same model reached 80%/75%.

Amplification of TCR beta CDR3 regions was carried out from RNA transcripts. The TCR CDR3 was subjected to a first round of RT-PCR using the HTBI primer set and the Qiagen OneStep RT-PCR kit. Libraries were constructed in a second round of multiplex PCR, after which size selection and purification were carried out. Sequencing of the libraries was done on an Illumina HiSeq2000 using paired-end 100 bp reads. As for the original processing: SOAPnuke was used to process the raw data, removing reads that contained adapters or uncalled bases, had a mean Phred below 15, or lacked an exact match to the constant primer or identifier. High-quality paired reads were merged with COPE v1.2.5, and unique nucleotide sequences were defined as clonotypes. Clonotypes were aligned to IMGT TRBV, TRBD and TRBJ reference segments using MiTCR v1.1. The analysis included only V-J combinations with a frequency above 0.0001, which together covered roughly 99% of the repertoires. The TCS score was defined as F50 (clonal expansion) divided by E x V (chaos), with BLOSUM62-based TCRdist calculated between CDR3 peptides within each V-J. Welch's t-statistics and random forest reduced roughly 540 V-J features to roughly 13, which were used in a naive Bayes classifier (R e1071). Using fastp trimming at Q25 and MiXCR clonotype assembly, TCRdb reanalyzed the public sequencing data and kept in-frame beta chains. All rows with the same CDR3 protein become a single entry with the most common DNA and genes. The V and J calls, along with clone size, are taken from TCRdb and not from the paper's own processing. The sample table holds 500,000 to 650,000 distinct CDR3 sequences, of which 15% to 20% were seen once. The ten largest clones take up roughly a sixth of the sample.

V and J are truncated by 7 bases and 1 base respectively, leaving an intervening sequence of 10 bases. CDR1 and CDR2 are read off the germline V gene as SQVTM and ANQGSEA. From the cysteine up to the phenylalanine, the CDR3 has a length of 13 residues. Left in the record is the CDR3 DNA by itself, 39 bases read in frame from the first base. Moderately to severely active disease, a Clinical Activity Score of at least 3, a NOSPECS grade of at least 4, and a duration under 3 months were present in ophthalmopathy patients. Any patient with an uncontrolled infection, another autoimmune disease, pregnancy or lactation was excluded. Diagnoses were based on clinical symptoms, serum thyroxine and TRAb, thyroid ultrasound and orbital computed tomography. PBMCs were separated from roughly 10 ml of fresh peripheral blood using Ficoll-Paque density gradient centrifugation. Total RNA was extracted using Trizol reagent, and RNA quality was assessed on an Agilent 2100 Bioanalyzer.

The chain couples TRBV29-1 to TRBJ2-2; a tentative D call is TRBD1 (5 bases match). Sequenced input: blood. The TCR sequence derives from a woman younger than 35 with Graves' ophthalmopathy. The base sequence is TGCAGCGGAAAGGACATGAACACCGGGGAGCTGTTTTTT. Its translation is CSGKDMNTGELFF.